The clone carrying this T cell receptor beta chain has ten or more counts. Its matching antigen is unknown. The data were obtained in a study of T-cell memory formation after mild COVID-19. The ends were cut back, 2 bases at V and 8 bases at J, with 22 bases in the middle. This CDR3 is built from 16 residues. In germline, CDR1 is SQVTM, CDR2 ANQGSEA. Study findings and constraints: Pre-infection memory already had some responding clones, implying cross-reactive memory joined. Clones that got smaller from day 15 to 85 had even CD4/CD8, while clones growing later tipped toward CD4+.

TCRdb re-derived calls from the 5' RACE reads in MiXCR, one entry per CDR3 protein. The sample carries some 150,000 distinct CDR3 sequences, about 5.5% recorded once. The sequenced sample was PBMCs or a T cell subset sorted from them (not recorded which). This sequence joins TRBV29-1 and TRBJ2-1, with D possibly TRBD2 on 5 matching bases. This clonotype originated in an adult woman who had mild COVID-19 (a few samples of this study predate the infection). Cell type and time point are not known. The CDR3 loop is CSVEPASGPFGDEQFF. The CDR3 bases are TGCAGCGTTGAACCTGCCAGCGGCCCGTTTGGAGATGAGCAGTTCTTC.